What follows is one T cell receptor beta chain and its context. No cognate antigen has been identified for it. No base quality values were provided; no much bigger clone lies one nucleotide off. The data were obtained in a study of PD-1 blockade in classical Hodgkin lymphoma (TCRdb year 2020). With regard to the full study: Nivolumab dosing was 3 mg/kg intravenously every 2 weeks, continuing until either disease progression or unacceptable toxicity. A peripheral blood immune signature of response to PD-1 blockade in classical Hodgkin lymphoma was defined using TCR beta sequencing and CyTOF.

Including cysteine and phenylalanine, the CDR3 has 17 amino acids. The CDR3 DNA has 51 bases and is translated from base 1. Reading the germline V gene gives CDR1 MDHEN and CDR2 SYDVKM. Trimming accounts for 6 bases at V and 0 bases at J, while the number of junction bases matched to no gene is 12. Genomic DNA was extracted with the Qiagen DNeasy kit from unsorted PBMCs and from negatively selected CD4+ and CD8+ fractions. TCR beta CDR3 regions were subjected to amplification by immunoSEQ multiplex PCR with primers that anneal to V and J segments. Amplification bias was minimized using a synthetic immune receptor repertoire, and residual bias was removed computationally after sequencing. The paper's processing steps were these. Custom Python scripts were used to quantify repertoire diversity as the Shannon entropy index. Unsorted, CD4+ and CD8+ repertoires were analyzed separately, except in combined analyses where CD4+ and CD8+ sequences were merged in silico. Clonal expansion was defined as a frequency increase of at least 2-fold after treatment compared with C1D1, and clones undetected at baseline were assigned a pseudocount of 0.5. Clones with 0 or 1 copy at C1D1 were defined as singleton clones, while clones with 2 or more copies were defined as non-singleton clones. By matching protein sequences in sorted samples from the same patient, clones expanded in unsorted samples were annotated as CD4+, CD8+ or unknown. Wilcoxon tests on paired samples were used to test changes in diversity from C1D1 to C4D1. TCRdb took this table from immuneACCESS and kept in-frame rearrangements with V and J called. Such tables lack part of the clones; where checked against another copy, unresolved V genes explain under half of the gap, and the rest is unexplained. The DNA gave D and trimming, while V, J and clone size come from that table. For this sample the table gives 15,000 to 20,000 clones, of which 83% were detected only once. Clones ranked in the top ten supply roughly 2.7% of the sample.

The paper's findings and limits, for the study overall: Patients starting nivolumab less than 1 year after ASCT had lower diversity and were excluded from later analyses to avoid confounding by immune reconstitution. Baseline diversity similar to that of newly diagnosed patients was observed in trial patients achieving complete response, whereas significantly lower diversity was observed in partial responders and progressors. A significant rise by C4D1 was seen in CD4+ but not CD8+ TCR diversity (p=0.0027 vs p=0.16), with the rise being most apparent in complete responders (p=0.02). Newly diagnosed patients were reported to have lower baseline TCR diversity than healthy donors, and relapsed/refractory patients were reported to have lower baseline TCR diversity still. The study covered only a single clinical trial cohort, and the causes of the repertoire differences, possibly disease activity or prior therapy, were still not defined.

The sample's time point, from its label and the paper: cycle 4 day 1 (C4D1), after 6 weeks of nivolumab. Every trial patient had relapsed following autologous stem cell transplantation, and prior brentuximab vedotin exposure was what differed among cohorts A, B and C. A Miltenyi CD4+ T cell isolation kit was used for magnetic negative selection to purify CD4+ T cells from thawed PBMCs. The trial cohort included some 53 patients with relapsed/refractory classical Hodgkin lymphoma, and each patient had a best overall response of complete response, partial response or progressive disease. Single-agent nivolumab was administered to trial patients in the multi-cohort phase II CheckMate 205 trial. An independent review committee assessed best overall response by applying the 2007 International Working Group response criteria. Trial PBMCs were collected just before the start of nivolumab (C1D1) and during therapy at cycle 2 day 1 and cycle 4 day 1. Peripheral blood was collected in 8 mL Vacutainer Cell Preparation Tubes, from which PBMCs were isolated by centrifugation and then cryopreserved. Purified CD4+ and CD8+ fractions were generated only in cases for which an additional PBMC sample was available. Magnetically labelled cells were removed on LS columns in a quadroMACS separator, and the flow-through was retained as the purified fraction.

The receptor's source is a human donor with classical Hodgkin lymphoma. The sample consisted of CD4+ T cells from blood, taken before the fourth cycle of nivolumab. The chain links TRBV28 with TRBJ2-3; TRBD2 agrees with 7 junctional bases. The CDR3 in this case is CASRLRALLASTDTQYF. The nucleotide sequence is TGTGCCAGCAGACTAAGGGCTTTACTAGCGAGCACAGATACGCAGTATTTT.